Following are 28 T cell receptor beta chains from one sample sequenced in a study of T cell responses to AZD1222 COVID-19 vaccine (dated by TCRdb to the early 2020s). The meaning of the sample's time point label: about 28 days (+/-7) after the second vaccine dose. The library was produced with the immunoSEQ multiplex PCR assay. TCRdb carries this immuneACCESS record with in-frame sequences only. Its versions omit some clonotypes, under half of them owing to an unresolved V gene in the studies checked, with the rest unexplained. The sample records fewer than 200,000 clones, around nine tenths of which are singletons. Together, the top ten hold roughly 26% of the sample. The sample was peripheral blood, taken 28 days after the second AZD1222 dose. Receptor source: an adult who received the AZD1222 COVID-19 vaccine.

CDR3 sequence reads: CASSQDPQGGQPQHF. CDR3 DNA sequence: TGTGCCAGCAGCCAAGATCCCCAGGGTGGTCAGCCCCAGCATTTT. This rearrangement joins TRBV4-2 to TRBJ1-5; weak D call: TRBD1 (5 bases). The V end was cut by 0 bases, the J end by 6 bases, with 12 bases between. The CDR3 totals 15 residues. CDR1 is LGHNA, CDR2 YNFKEQ, per germline.

This rearrangement joins TRBV19 to TRBJ2-2; 7 bases are a match to TRBD2. CDR1 is LNHDA and CDR2 is SQIVND in the germline V gene (reference sequence). Unmatched junction bases numbered 9, after V lost 7 bases and J lost 4 bases. This CDR3 region has 15 residues. The CDR3 nucleotides are TGTGCCAGTAACCCTATAGGGGAGGGCACCGGGGAGCTGTTTTTT. It specifies CASNPIGEGTGELFF.

The chain carries TRBV5-4 and TRBJ2-3, with D possibly being TRBD1 (6 bases). This CDR3 is 14 amino acids long. The V end was cut by 4 bases, the J end by 1 base, with 10 bases between. The germline CDR1 and CDR2 sequences are SGHNT and YYREEE (reference sequence). The CDR3 protein is CASSLRGGTDTQYF. CDR3 nucleotide sequence: TGTGCCAGCAGCCTCAGGGGTGGCACAGATACGCAGTATTTT.

The J gene is TRBJ2-1, the V gene TRBV4-1, with 8 bases identical to TRBD1. The J segment lost 6 bases and the V segment lost 1 base, leaving 5 bases of the junction unmatched. The CDR3 spans 15 residues. Germline V gene data show CDR1 as MGHRA and CDR2 as YSYEKL. In DNA form, the CDR3 reads TGCGCCAGCAGCCAAGTGCAGGGGGCTGGCAATGAGCAGTTCTTC. Its translation: CASSQVQGAGNEQFF.

This clone has more than one count but fewer than ten. This sequence joins TRBV28 and TRBJ1-1; D is unclear. The ends were cut back, 5 bases at V and 0 bases at J, with 13 bases in the middle. CDR1 is MDHEN, CDR2 SYDVKM, per germline. The length of the CDR3 is 15 residues. The CDR3 region has the DNA TGTGCCAGCAGTCCGCAGCCATCCTTGAACACTGAAGCTTTCTTT. Amino acids: CASSPQPSLNTEAFF. Complete variable domain (other parts from reference TRBV28 and TRBJ1-1): DVKVTQSSRYLVKRTGEKVFLECVQDMDHENMFWYRQDPGLGLRLIYFSYDVKMKEKGDIPEGYSVSREKKERFSLILESASTNQTSMYLCASSPQPSLNTEAFFGQGTRLTVV.

This rearrangement joins TRBV6-2 or TRBV6-3 to TRBJ2-7; D gene uncertain. The CDR3 is made up of 12 amino acids. V was shortened by 2 bases and J by 4 bases, with 6 bases between the two germline ends. Germline V CDR1 and CDR2: MNHEY, SVGEGT. CDR3 in DNA: TGTGCCAGCAGTTACAATTGGTACGAGCAGTACTTC. The encoded protein is CASSYNWYEQYF.

The V and J genes are TRBV19 and TRBJ2-7; tentative D call: TRBD1 (6 bases). V lost 2 bases and J lost 2, with 16 bases in between. CDR3 size: 16 residues. Germline CDR1 LNHDA, CDR2 SQIVND (reference sequence). The CDR3 nucleotides read TGTGCCAGTAGTATATATGCAGGGGACCCTGCCTACGAGCAGTACTTC. Its translation is CASSIYAGDPAYEQYF.

This clone came up a few times. The J gene is TRBJ1-5, the V gene TRBV9; no reliable D call. The CDR3 has 13 amino acids. From germline, CDR1 is SGDLS and CDR2 YYNGEE. Trimming pared 4 bases from V and 3 bases from J, leaving 8 bases between. The CDR3 region is CASSRQNNQPQHF. Written as DNA, the CDR3 is TGTGCCAGCAGCCGGCAGAACAATCAGCCCCAGCATTTT.

This clone appeared once. The chain has TRBV27 and TRBJ1-2; perhaps TRBD1 as D (5 bases). Trimming removed 3 bases at V and 2 bases at J, with 13 bases between. The CDR3 covers 15 residues. Germline loops: CDR1 MNHEY, CDR2 SMNVEV (reference sequence). The CDR3 DNA is TGTGCCAGCAGTTTCGTCGGCAGGGAAAACTATGGCTACACCTTC. Protein: CASSFVGRENYGYTF.

The rearrangement joins TRBV27 to TRBJ2-3, with 8 nucleotides matching TRBD1. The CDR3 extends over 20 amino acids. V trimming: 6 bases; J trimming: 7 bases; junction bases outside the gene matches: 27. Germline V gene sequence: CDR1 MNHEY, CDR2 SMNVEV (reference sequence). CDR3 residues: CASRNLRTGIIIGPGNTQYF. The DNA of the CDR3 is TGTGCCAGCAGAAACCTCAGGACAGGGATAATAATCGGCCCTGGGAATACGCAGTATTTT.

The J gene is TRBJ2-1, the V gene TRBV30, with 10 bases fitting TRBD2. The CDR3 is made up of 16 amino acids. V lost 3 bases and J lost 4; bases outside the gene matches: 9. CDR1 is GTSNPN, CDR2 SVGIG, per germline (reference sequence). The CDR3 region is CAWRGSGRTVYNEQFF. DNA of the CDR3: TGTGCCTGGAGGGGTAGCGGGAGGACAGTATACAATGAGCAGTTCTTC.

V gene TRBV4-3 combines with J gene TRBJ1-2; tentatively, D is TRBD1 (5 bases). This CDR3 has 15 amino acids. Trimming took off 3 bases at V and 4 bases at J, with 15 bases between the two ends. Germline CDR1 is LGHNA and CDR2 is YSLEER. The CDR3 loop reads CASSHTGAGGYGYTF. The CDR3 nucleotides read TGCGCCAGCAGCCACACAGGTGCGGGGGGCTATGGCTACACCTTC.

The table lists this clone with a few counts. The chain carries TRBV6-2 or TRBV6-3 and TRBJ1-5; D call uncertain. Germline V gene lookup returns CDR1 MNHEY and CDR2 SVGEGT. The CDR3 is 14 residues long. The V and J ends lost 6 bases and 3 bases respectively, with 12 bases between them. CDR3 sequence: CASSSHRYNQPQHF. CDR3 bases: TGTGCCAGCAGCTCCCACCGCTACAATCAGCCCCAGCATTTT.

V usage is TRBV21-1 and J usage is TRBJ2-4; TRBD1 is the table's D call, not checked against the DNA. TRBV21-1 is a pseudogene. The CDR3 length is 17 residues. Here the CDR3 DNA reads TGTGCCAGCAGCCCACGGAGGGGGCGCCAACCAAGTTGCATTCAGTACTTC. Its translation: CASSPRRGRQPSCIQYF.

The V and J genes are TRBV24-1 and TRBJ2-7, with D unclear. The CDR3 is made up of 14 amino acids. From germline, CDR1 is KGHDR and CDR2 SFDVKD. V was trimmed by 3 bases and J by 4 bases, leaving 12 bases between them. The CDR3 region has the DNA TGTGCCACCAGTGATAGTAAGGAAAGTTACGAGCAGTACTTC. Translating gives CATSDSKESYEQYF.

The chain has TRBV9 and TRBJ1-4; D is perhaps TRBD1 (5 bases). The CDR3 consists of 16 residues. The germline V gene has CDR1 SGDLS and CDR2 YYNGEE. With 4 bases removed from V and 8 bases from J, the gap between germline ends came to 21 bases. Written as DNA, the CDR3 is TGTGCCAGCAGCCTAGGTGGTGGGCAGGGACCCGAAAAACTGTTTTTT. Translation: CASSLGGGQGPEKLFF.

This clone came up a few times. The chain carries TRBV2 and TRBJ2-5, with unresolved D. The CDR3 is made up of 12 amino acids. V gave up 2 bases and J gave up 2 bases, with 3 bases separating them. Germline CDR1 is SNHLY and CDR2 is FYNNEI. The DNA of the CDR3 is TGTGCCAGCAGTGAACTGCAAGAGACCCAGTACTTC. Its translation is CASSELQETQYF.

The chain employs TRBV19 and TRBJ1-5; D call uncertain. V shed 2 bases and J shed 4 bases, with 9 bases lying between them. The CDR3 is 14 amino acids. The germline V gene encodes CDR1 LNHDA and CDR2 SQIVND (reference sequence). DNA for the CDR3: TGTGCCAGTAGTATATCACAGACAAATCAGCCCCAGCATTTT. This codes for CASSISQTNQPQHF.

This sequence joins TRBV5-1 and TRBJ2-3; 7 bases match TRBD2. Germline-derived CDR1 and CDR2 are SGHRS and YFSETQ. This CDR3 spans 14 amino acids. Unmatched junction bases numbered 5, after V lost 3 bases and J lost 4 bases. The CDR3 loop reads CASSWLGGADTQYF. CDR3 DNA sequence: TGCGCCAGCAGCTGGCTGGGGGGGGCAGATACGCAGTATTTT.

V and J are TRBV4-1 and TRBJ2-2; 10 bases match TRBD2. The CDR3 totals 16 residues. Germline V gene sequence: CDR1 MGHRA, CDR2 YSYEKL. Trimming removed 0 bases from V and 7 bases from J; junction bases left unmatched: 5. This CDR3 is CASSQDGLAGVGELFF. CDR3 nucleotides: TGCGCCAGCAGCCAAGATGGGCTAGCGGGAGTCGGGGAGCTGTTTTTT.

The chain has TRBV7-9 and TRBJ2-7, with a tentative D call TRBD2 (6 bases). From germline, CDR1 is SEHNR and CDR2 FQNEAQ (reference sequence). CDR3 length: 13 amino acids. Trimming took 0 bases from V and 6 from J, leaving 9 bases between them. CDR3 bases: TGTGCCAGCAGCTTAGCTGCGGGGCCCGAGCAGTACTTC. Encoded protein: CASSLAAGPEQYF.

The CDR3 loop reads CASSWTENMNTEAFF. Here the CDR3 DNA reads TGTGCCAGCAGCTGGACGGAAAACATGAACACTGAAGCTTTCTTT. This chain uses TRBV5-5 with TRBJ1-1, with D uncertain. Germline CDR1 and CDR2: SGHKS and YYEKEE (reference sequence). Trimming took 3 bases from V and 0 from J, leaving 12 bases between them. The CDR3 has 15 amino acids.

This clone appeared once. The chain carries TRBV7-2 and TRBJ2-7, with no clear D. CDR3 size: 12 residues. Germline CDR1 is SGHTA and CDR2 is FQGNSA. V shed 2 bases and J shed 5 bases, with 7 bases lying between them. CDR3 in amino acids: CASSLSRNEQYF. For the CDR3, the DNA is TGTGCCAGCAGCTTAAGTAGGAACGAGCAGTACTTC. Filled out from reference TRBV7-2 and TRBJ2-7, the complete variable domain reads GAGVSQSPSNKVTEKGKDVELRCDPISGHTALYWYRQSLGQGLEFLIYFQGNSAPDKSGLPSDRFSAERTGGSVSTLTIQRTQQEDSAVYLCASSLSRNEQYFGPGTRLTVT.

This clone has a handful of counts. The CDR3 region is CASRDRNTEAFF. DNA for the CDR3: TGTGCCAGCAGGGACAGGAACACTGAAGCTTTCTTT. The chain has TRBV2 and TRBJ1-1; D is possibly TRBD1 (6 bases). This CDR3 region has 12 residues. Germline assignment: CDR1 SNHLY and CDR2 FYNNEI. The V end was cut by 6 bases, the J end by 1 base, with 6 bases between.

The gene calls are TRBV6-2 or TRBV6-3 and TRBJ1-1; D unclear. CDR3 length: 13 residues. V lost 5 bases and J 3 bases, leaving 10 bases between the germline ends. CDR1 and CDR2 (germline): MNHEY, SVGEGT. CDR3 in amino acids: CASSQQEYTEAFF. Here the CDR3 DNA reads TGTGCCAGCAGTCAGCAGGAATACACTGAAGCTTTCTTT.

The V and J genes are TRBV27 and TRBJ2-7; the match to TRBD1 covers 7 bases. Germline lookup yields CDR1 MNHEY and CDR2 SMNVEV (reference sequence). The CDR3 loop spans 14 amino acids. V lost 5 bases and J lost 3; bases outside the gene matches: 7. CDR3 in amino acids: CASSSQGVNYEQYF. The CDR3, as DNA: TGTGCCAGCAGTAGTCAGGGGGTGAACTACGAGCAGTACTTC.

The chain has TRBV6-5 and TRBJ1-1; D uncertain. The CDR3 sequence is 13 residues long. Germline V gene lookup returns CDR1 MNHEY and CDR2 SVGAGI. V was shortened by 0 bases and J by 5 bases, with 7 bases between the two germline ends. The CDR3 coding sequence is TGTGCCAGCAGTTACTCCGGGTGGACTGAAGCTTTCTTT. It codes for CASSYSGWTEAFF.

V usage is TRBV6-2 or TRBV6-3 and J usage is TRBJ2-1; 9 positions match TRBD2. V lost 4 bases, J lost 7 bases, and 14 bases stayed unmatched. Germline V CDR1 and CDR2: MNHEY, SVGEGT. This CDR3 is 17 amino acids long. For the CDR3, the DNA is TGTGCCAGCAGTTCCCCCATGTGGCGGGAGGGCCTGAATGAGCAGTTCTTC. It codes for CASSSPMWREGLNEQFF.